The 10 T cell receptor beta chains presented below share a single source sample, sequenced in a study of T cell responses to AZD1222 COVID-19 vaccine. The assay was immunoSEQ multiplex PCR, and TCRdb's table has in-frame clones only and misses some. The table lists 75,000 to 95,000 clones, roughly 90% of them singletons. Sequenced here: peripheral blood, sampled on day 0 of AZD1222 vaccination. Receptors were obtained from an adult in good health.

V gene TRBV7-2 combines with J gene TRBJ2-7; 12 bases fit TRBD2. Germline V gene lookup returns CDR1 SGHTA and CDR2 FQGNSA. The length of the CDR3 is 16 residues. With V trimmed by 4 bases and J by 7 bases, 11 bases remained unmatched. CDR3: CASSYNSPLAGGEQYF. The DNA of the CDR3 is TGTGCCAGCAGCTACAACTCCCCCCTAGCGGGAGGGGAGCAGTACTTC.

CDR3 protein: CASSYFTRGGGEKLFF. The CDR3 DNA follows: TGTGCCAGCAGTTACTTCACGCGCGGGGGGGGTGAAAAACTGTTTTTT. V is TRBV6-5 and J is TRBJ1-4; a possible D gene is TRBD1 (5 bases). The germline V and J ends were trimmed by 1 base and 7 bases, with 16 bases remaining between them. The CDR3 is 16 residues long. The germline CDR1 and CDR2 sequences are MNHEY and SVGAGI.

The V call is TRBV6-5, the J call TRBJ1-3, with D perhaps matching TRBD1 (5 bases). The V gene's germline CDR1 is MNHEY and CDR2 SVGAGI. The V end was cut by 0 bases, the J end by 4 bases, with 13 bases between. This CDR3 contains 16 residues. DNA for the CDR3: TGTGCCAGCAGTTACTCTAATGACAGAGGGGGAAACACCATATATTTT. Its protein product is CASSYSNDRGGNTIYF.

The genes are TRBV11-2 and TRBJ1-6; D not resolved. V shed 3 bases and J shed 7 bases, with 7 bases lying between them. Germline CDR1 is SGHAT and CDR2 is FQNNGV. This CDR3 region has 13 residues. The CDR3 nucleotides read TGTGCCAGCAGCTTCAGTTCCAATTCACCCCTCCACTTT. Translating gives CASSFSSNSPLHF.

The chain recombines TRBV18 with TRBJ2-7; D is ambiguous. The CDR3 has 14 residues. The V and J ends lost 3 bases and 0 bases respectively, with 9 bases between them. Germline CDR1 is KGHSH and CDR2 is LQKENI. In nucleotides, the CDR3 is TGTGCCAGCTCACCTCGAGAATTCTCCTACGAGCAGTACTTC. Protein: CASSPREFSYEQYF.

This chain links TRBV19 with TRBJ2-3; 9 nucleotides line up with TRBD2. Germline-derived CDR1 and CDR2 are LNHDA and SQIVND (reference sequence). CDR3 length: 15 amino acids. V lost 3 bases to trimming and J lost 4 bases; unmatched junction nucleotides: 5. The CDR3 nucleotides read TGTGCCAGTAGTATCCAGCGGGAGGTGGCAGATACGCAGTATTTT. Translated, it gives CASSIQREVADTQYF.

This chain links TRBV7-9 with TRBJ2-1; D gene uncertain. The germline V and J ends were trimmed by 3 bases and 9 bases, with 12 bases remaining between them. CDR3 size: 13 residues. The germline gives CDR1 SEHNR, CDR2 FQNEAQ (reference sequence). This chain's CDR3 is CASSFWTQTEQFF. DNA of the CDR3: TGTGCCAGCAGCTTTTGGACCCAAACTGAGCAGTTCTTC.

The chain has TRBV5-6 and TRBJ2-1; 10 nucleotides align to TRBD2. Losses at the gene ends were 3 bases for V and 0 bases for J; bases not matched to a gene: 6. The CDR3 has 17 amino acids. Per germline, CDR1 SGHDT and CDR2 YYEEEE. CDR3 nucleotides: TGTGCCAGCAGCTCGGGACTAGCGCCCAGCTCCTACAATGAGCAGTTCTTC. Protein: CASSSGLAPSSYNEQFF. Variable domain in full (rest from reference TRBV5-6 and TRBJ2-1): DAGVTQSPTHLIKTRGQQVTLRCSPKSGHDTVSWYQQALGQGPQFIFQYYEEEERQRGNFPDRFSGHQFPNYSSELNVNALLLGDSALYLCASSSGLAPSSYNEQFFGPGTRLTVL.

The rearrangement uses TRBV5-4 and TRBJ2-7, with 12 nucleotides matching TRBD2. V dropped 0 bases and J dropped 4; count of bases not matched to a gene: 5. This CDR3 is 16 amino acids long. Per germline, CDR1 SGHNT and CDR2 YYREEE (reference sequence). The DNA of the CDR3 is TGTGCCAGCAGCTTGGCTCCCGGGACTAGCGGGTACGAGCAGTACTTC. Translating it yields CASSLAPGTSGYEQYF.

The chain couples TRBV5-1 to TRBJ1-4, with 8 nucleotides matching TRBD1. CDR1 is SGHRS, CDR2 YFSETQ, per germline. This CDR3 is 14 amino acids long. V was pared by 4 bases and J by 6 bases, with 5 bases of the junction left unmatched. CDR3 protein: CASSQGAEYEKLFF. In DNA, the CDR3 is TGCGCCAGCAGCCAGGGGGCAGAATATGAAAAACTGTTTTTT.